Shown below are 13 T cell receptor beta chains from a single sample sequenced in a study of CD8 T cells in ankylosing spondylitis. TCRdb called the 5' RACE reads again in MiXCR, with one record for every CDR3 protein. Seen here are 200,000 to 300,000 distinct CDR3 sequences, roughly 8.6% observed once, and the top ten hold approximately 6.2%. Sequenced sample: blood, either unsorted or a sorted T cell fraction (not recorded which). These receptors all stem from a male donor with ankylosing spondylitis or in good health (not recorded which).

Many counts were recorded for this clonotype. CDR3 nucleotide sequence: TGTGCCAGCAGCTTAAGGCCGAGCACAGATACGCAGTATTTT. Translation gives CASSLRPSTDTQYF. The chain links TRBV7-2 to TRBJ2-3; D is unclear. CDR1 is SGHTA, CDR2 FQGNSA, per germline. V gave up 2 bases and J gave up 0 bases, with 6 bases separating them. The CDR3 has 14 residues.

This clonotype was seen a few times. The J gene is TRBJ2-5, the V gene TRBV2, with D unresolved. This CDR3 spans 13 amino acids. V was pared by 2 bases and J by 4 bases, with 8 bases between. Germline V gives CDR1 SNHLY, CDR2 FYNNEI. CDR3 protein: CASSEFIRETQYF. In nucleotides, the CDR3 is TGTGCCAGCAGTGAATTTATTAGAGAGACCCAGTACTTC.

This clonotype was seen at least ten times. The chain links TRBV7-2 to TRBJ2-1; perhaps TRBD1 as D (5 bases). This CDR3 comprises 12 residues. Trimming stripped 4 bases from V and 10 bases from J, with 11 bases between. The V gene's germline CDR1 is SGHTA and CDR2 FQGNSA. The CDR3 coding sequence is TGTGCCAGCAGCTCTTCAGGGTACGAGCAGTTCTTC. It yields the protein CASSSSGYEQFF. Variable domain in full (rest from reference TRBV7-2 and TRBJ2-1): GAGVSQSPSNKVTEKGKDVELRCDPISGHTALYWYRQSLGQGLEFLIYFQGNSAPDKSGLPSDRFSAERTGGSVSTLTIQRTQQEDSAVYLCASSSSGYEQFFGPGTRLTVL.

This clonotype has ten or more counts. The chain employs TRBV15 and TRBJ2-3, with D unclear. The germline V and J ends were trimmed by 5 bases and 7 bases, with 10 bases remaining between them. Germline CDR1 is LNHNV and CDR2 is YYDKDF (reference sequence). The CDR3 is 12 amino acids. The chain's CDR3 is CATSQPYYTQYF. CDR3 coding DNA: TGTGCCACCAGCCAACCTTATTATACGCAGTATTTT.

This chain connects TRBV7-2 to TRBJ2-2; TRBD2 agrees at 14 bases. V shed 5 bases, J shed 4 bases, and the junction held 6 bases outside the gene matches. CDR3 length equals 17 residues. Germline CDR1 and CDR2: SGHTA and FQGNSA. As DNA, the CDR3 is TGTGCCAGCAGCCCACCTGGACTAGCGGGAGGCACCGGGGAGCTGTTTTTT. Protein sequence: CASSPPGLAGGTGELFF.

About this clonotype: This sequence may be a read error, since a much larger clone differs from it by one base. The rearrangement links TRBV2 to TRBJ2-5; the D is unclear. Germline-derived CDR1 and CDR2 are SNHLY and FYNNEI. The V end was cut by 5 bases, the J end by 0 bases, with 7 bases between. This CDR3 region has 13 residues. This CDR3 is CASSQEYQETQYF. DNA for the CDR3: TGTGCCAGCAGTCAGGAGTACCAAGAGACCCAGTACTTC.

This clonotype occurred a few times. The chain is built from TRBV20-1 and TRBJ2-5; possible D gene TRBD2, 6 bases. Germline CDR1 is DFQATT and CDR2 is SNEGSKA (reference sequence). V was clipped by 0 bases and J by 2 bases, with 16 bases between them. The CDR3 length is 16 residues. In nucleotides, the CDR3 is TGCAGTGCTAGAGATAGTGGGCGGGGTTGGCAAGAGACCCAGTACTTC. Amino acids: CSARDSGRGWQETQYF.

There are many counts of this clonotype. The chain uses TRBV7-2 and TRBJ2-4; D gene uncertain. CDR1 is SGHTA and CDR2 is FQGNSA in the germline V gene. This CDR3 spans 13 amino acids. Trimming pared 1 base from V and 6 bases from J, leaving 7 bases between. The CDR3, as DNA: TGTGCCAGCAGCTTAGGGACCCCAAACATTCAGTACTTC. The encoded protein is CASSLGTPNIQYF. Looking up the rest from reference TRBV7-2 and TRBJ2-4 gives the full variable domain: GAGVSQSPSNKVTEKGKDVELRCDPISGHTALYWYRQSLGQGLEFLIYFQGNSAPDKSGLPSDRFSAERTGGSVSTLTIQRTQQEDSAVYLCASSLGTPNIQYFGAGTRLSVL.

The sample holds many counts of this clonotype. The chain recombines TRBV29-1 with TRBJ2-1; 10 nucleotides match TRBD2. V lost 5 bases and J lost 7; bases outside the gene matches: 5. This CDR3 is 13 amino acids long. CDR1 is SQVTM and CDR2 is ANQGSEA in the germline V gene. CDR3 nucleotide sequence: TGCAGCGTTAAAGCGGGGGGGCCTAATGAGCAGTTCTTC. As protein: CSVKAGGPNEQFF.

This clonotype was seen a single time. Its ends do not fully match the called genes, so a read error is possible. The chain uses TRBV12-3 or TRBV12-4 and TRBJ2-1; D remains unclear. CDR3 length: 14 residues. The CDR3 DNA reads TGTGTCAGCAGTTTAGGGCAATCCTACAATGAGCAGTTCTTC. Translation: CVSSLGQSYNEQFF.

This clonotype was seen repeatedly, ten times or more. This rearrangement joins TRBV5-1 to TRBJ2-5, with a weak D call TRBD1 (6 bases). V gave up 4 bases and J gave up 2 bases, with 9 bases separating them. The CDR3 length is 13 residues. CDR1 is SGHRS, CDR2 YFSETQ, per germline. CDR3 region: CASSPTGQETQYF. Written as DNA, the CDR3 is TGCGCCAGCAGCCCGACAGGACAAGAGACCCAGTACTTC.

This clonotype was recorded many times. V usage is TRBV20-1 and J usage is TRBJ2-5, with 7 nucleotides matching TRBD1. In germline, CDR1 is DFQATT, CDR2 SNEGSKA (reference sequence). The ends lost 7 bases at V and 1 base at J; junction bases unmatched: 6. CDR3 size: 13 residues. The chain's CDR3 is CSVSTGIQETQYF. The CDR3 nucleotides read TGCAGTGTTTCGACAGGGATCCAAGAGACCCAGTACTTC.

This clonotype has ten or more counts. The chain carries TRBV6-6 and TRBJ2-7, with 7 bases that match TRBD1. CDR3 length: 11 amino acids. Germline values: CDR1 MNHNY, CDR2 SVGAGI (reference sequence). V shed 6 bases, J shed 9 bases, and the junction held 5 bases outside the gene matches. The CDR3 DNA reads TGTGCCAGCAGCTCGACAGGGCGGCAGTACTTC. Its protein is CASSSTGRQYF.